The clone carrying this T cell receptor beta chain was counted between two and nine times. Clones were read by immunoSEQ multiplex PCR, and TCRdb kept only the in-frame ones, dropping some. The sample has 67,000 or so clones, roughly 85% seen once. This specimen belongs to a study of OX40 agonist ivuxolimab in advanced cancers. Trimming cost V 5 bases and J 0 bases; bases outside gene matches: 15. The CDR3 runs 19 residues. Looked up from germline, CDR1 is SGHVS and CDR2 is FNYEAQ. This sequence originates from an adult with an advanced solid tumor such as melanoma, head and neck, liver or kidney cancer. The sequencing used CD4+ or CD8+ T cells sorted from blood, collected in a trial of the OX40 agonist ivuxolimab. This sequence joins TRBV7-6 and TRBJ1-5, with TRBD1 identical over 8 bases. CDR3 DNA sequence: TGTGCCAGCAGCACCCAAGGGGAGGACAGGGACAATAGCAATCAGCCCCAGCATTTT. This gives the protein CASSTQGEDRDNSNQPQHF.